The following is a T cell receptor (beta chain) sequence with its context. Its antigen remains unknown. The authors ran a second PCR of roughly 7 to 11 cycles using a sample-barcoded 5' primer and a J-beta primer mix. Each sample yielded at least 3 million CDR3-containing paired-end reads. TCRdb reanalysed the 5' RACE reads using MiXCR and keeps one entry per CDR3 protein. The table includes nearly 800,000 distinct CDR3 sequences, about 56% detected once. Germline CDR1 LGHDT, CDR2 YNNKEL (reference sequence). Trimming took 4 bases from V and 3 from J, leaving 13 bases between them. The CDR3 is made up of 16 amino acids. This specimen comes from a study of blood T cells in healthy people across ages. Study-level findings and limits: No conclusive comparison of naive versus antigen-experienced cells was possible with unsorted PBMCs. Older age went with lower TCR beta diversity per million T cells, in a roughly linear way.

The sequenced material came from blood. J is TRBJ2-6 and V is TRBV3-1, with a tentative D call TRBD1 (5 bases). The TCR originated in a man aged 40-49 years in good health. CDR3: CASSPLQGVGANVLTF. DNA of the CDR3: TGTGCCAGCAGCCCCCTCCAAGGGGTTGGGGCCAACGTCCTGACTTTC. Supplemented by reference TRBV3-1 and TRBJ2-6, the full variable domain reads DTAVSQTPKYLVTQMGNDKSIKCEQNLGHDTMYWYKQDSKKFLKIMFSYNNKELIINETVPNRFSPKSPDKAHLNLHINSLELGDSAVYFCASSPLQGVGANVLTFGAGSRLTVL.